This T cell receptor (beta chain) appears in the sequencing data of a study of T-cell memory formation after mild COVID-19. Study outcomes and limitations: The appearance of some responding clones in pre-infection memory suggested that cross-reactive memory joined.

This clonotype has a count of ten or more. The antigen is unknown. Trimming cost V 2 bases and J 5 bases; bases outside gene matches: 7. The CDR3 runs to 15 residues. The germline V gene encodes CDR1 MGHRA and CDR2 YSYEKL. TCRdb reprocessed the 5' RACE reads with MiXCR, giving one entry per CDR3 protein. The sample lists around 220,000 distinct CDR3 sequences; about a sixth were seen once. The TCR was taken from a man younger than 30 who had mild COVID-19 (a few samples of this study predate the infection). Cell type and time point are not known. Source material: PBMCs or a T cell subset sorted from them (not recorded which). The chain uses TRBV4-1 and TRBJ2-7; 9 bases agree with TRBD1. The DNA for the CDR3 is TGCGCCAGCAGCCAAACGGGACAGGGAGGCGACGAGCAGTACTTC. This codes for CASSQTGQGGDEQYF.